What follows are 5 T cell receptor beta chains derived from one specimen sequenced in a study of CD8+CD57+ T cells in acquired aplastic anemia. Those patients picked for sequencing had displayed CD8+CD57+ cell expansion on flow cytometry. For CDR3 and TCR beta VDJ profiling, genomic DNA was the template used. TCRdb independently ran MiXCR on the reads; one entry per CDR3 protein. The sample lists 150,000 to 200,000 distinct CDR3 sequences; around 48% were seen once. Sequenced sample: sorted CD4+, CD8+, or CD8+CD57+ T cells (not recorded which) from PBMCs. The receptors stem from a human donor with aplastic anemia.

The chain employs TRBV7-2 and TRBJ2-7, with no clear D. The CDR3 is 13 residues long. With 3 bases removed from V and 0 bases from J, the gap between germline ends came to 6 bases. The germline CDR1 and CDR2 sequences are SGHTA and FQGNSA. In nucleotides, the CDR3 is TGTGCCAGCAGCTTGAAAGGCTCCTACGAGCAGTACTTC. Translating gives CASSLKGSYEQYF. Filled out from reference TRBV7-2 and TRBJ2-7, the complete variable domain reads GAGVSQSPSNKVTEKGKDVELRCDPISGHTALYWYRQSLGQGLEFLIYFQGNSAPDKSGLPSDRFSAERTGGSVSTLTIQRTQQEDSAVYLCASSLKGSYEQYFGPGTRLTVT.

The chain is built from TRBV2 and TRBJ2-7; 9 positions match TRBD2. J lost 1 base, V lost 4 bases, and 8 bases had no gene match. Germline-derived CDR1 and CDR2 are SNHLY and FYNNEI. This CDR3 is built from 16 residues. CDR3 residues: CASSGSLAGLSYEQYF. CDR3 DNA sequence: TGTGCCAGCAGTGGATCTCTAGCGGGACTTTCCTACGAGCAGTACTTC.

The chain recombines TRBV19 with TRBJ2-7; 8 bases agree with TRBD2. Germline-derived CDR1 and CDR2 are LNHDA and SQIVND (reference sequence). The ends lost 11 bases at V and 5 bases at J; junction bases unmatched: 14. The CDR3 sequence is 14 residues long. The CDR3 sequence: CAWSVLAGGHEQYF. Here the CDR3 DNA reads TGTGCCTGGAGTGTACTGGCGGGAGGCCACGAGCAGTACTTC.

This clonotype was detected only a few times. A much larger clone differs from this one at a single base, so this may be a read error. The chain couples TRBV4-2 to TRBJ2-3; 9 nucleotides agree with TRBD2. The V segment lost 0 bases and the J segment 11 bases; nucleotides outside the gene matches: 6. Per the germline V gene, CDR1 is LGHNA and CDR2 is YNFKEQ. The CDR3 length is 14 residues. The CDR3 sequence: CASSQDLAGSGQYF. CDR3 nucleotide sequence: TGTGCCAGCAGCCAAGATCTAGCGGGGTCAGGGCAGTATTTT.

Of note for this clonotype: Being one base from a much bigger clone, this may be a read error. The rearrangement uses TRBV5-1 and TRBJ2-3; a weak D match, TRBD2 (7 bases). The CDR3 contains 14 residues. Germline V gives CDR1 SGHRS, CDR2 YFSETQ. CDR3 bases: TGCGCCAGCAGCTTTGGGGGGGGCCTAGATACGCGGTATTTT. This translates into CASSFGGGLDTRYF.